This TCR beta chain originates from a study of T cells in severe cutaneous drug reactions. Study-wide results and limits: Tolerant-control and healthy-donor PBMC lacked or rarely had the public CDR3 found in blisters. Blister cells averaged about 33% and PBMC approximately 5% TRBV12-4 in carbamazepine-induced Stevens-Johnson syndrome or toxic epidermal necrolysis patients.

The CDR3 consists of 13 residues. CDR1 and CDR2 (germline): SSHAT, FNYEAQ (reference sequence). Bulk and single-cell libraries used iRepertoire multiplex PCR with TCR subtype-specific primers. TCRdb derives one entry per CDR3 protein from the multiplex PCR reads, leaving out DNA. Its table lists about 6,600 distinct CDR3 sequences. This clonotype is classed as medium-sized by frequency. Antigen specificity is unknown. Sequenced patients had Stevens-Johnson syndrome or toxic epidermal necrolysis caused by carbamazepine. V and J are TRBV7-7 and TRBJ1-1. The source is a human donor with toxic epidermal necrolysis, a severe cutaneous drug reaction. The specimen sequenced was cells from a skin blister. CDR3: CASSLGSNTEAFF.